Following are 12 T cell receptor beta chains from one sample sequenced in a study of T cells in women clearing cervical HPV infection. Profiling relied on immunoSEQ multiplex PCR, and the TCRdb table lists in-frame clones only, not all of them. The repertoire table contains tens of thousands of clones. The sample consisted of blood buffy coat. The receptors were gathered from a woman aged 18 to 75 with a cervical HPV16 infection that either progressed to CIN3+ or cleared (not recorded which).

Details on this clone: With the read ending 3 residues before the CDR3 end, the germline J gene is used to fill in that end. V and J are TRBV7-6 and TRBJ2-3; TRBD2 matches at 11 bases. The CDR3 is 17 residues long. Germline V gene data show CDR1 as SGHVS and CDR2 as FNYEAQ. The CDR3 loop is CASSLARELAGEETQYF. CDR3 DNA, as far as it was read: TGTGCCAGCAGCTTAGCCCGTGAACTAGCGGGAGAAGAGACG.

With regard to this clone: The observed sequence ends 3 residues before the CDR3 terminus, with the missing tail filled in from the germline J gene. The J gene is TRBJ2-3, the V gene TRBV20-1; no reliable D call. The CDR3 covers 14 residues. V was clipped by 3 bases and J by 2 bases, with 12 bases between them. Germline V lookup: CDR1 DFQATT, CDR2 SNEGSKA (reference sequence). The DNA read from the CDR3 is TGCAGTGCTAGTGTGTATTCCGTCACAGATACG. Translating gives CSASVYSVTDT. The full CDR3 protein is CSASVYSVTDTQYF.

In regard to this clone: The read comes to an end 3 residues before the CDR3 does, leaving the germline J gene to fill in the end. This chain joins TRBV7-6 and TRBJ1-6; D is perhaps TRBD1 (5 bases). V gave up 1 base and J gave up 7 bases, with 11 bases separating them. The CDR3 sequence is 15 residues long. Germline lookup yields CDR1 SGHVS and CDR2 FNYEAQ. The CDR3 DNA, read in part, is TGTGCCAGCAGCTTAGACCAGGGCGTGAATTCACCC. The encoded protein is CASSLDQGVNSP. The whole CDR3 sequence is CASSLDQGVNSPLHF.

With respect to this clone: The CDR3 goes on 3 residues after the read ends, and that part is filled in from the germline J gene. The chain is built from TRBV18 and TRBJ1-2; 9 nucleotides line up with TRBD1. Germline lookup yields CDR1 KGHSH and CDR2 LQKENI. The CDR3 is 14 residues long. CDR3 amino acids: CASSRDRASYDYTF. The sequenced CDR3 bases are TGTGCCAGCTCCCGGGACAGGGCCTCCTACGAC. Full variable domain (missing parts from reference TRBV18 and TRBJ1-2): NAGVMQNPRHLVRRRGQEARLRCSPMKGHSHVYWYRQLPEEGLKFMVYLQKENIIDESGMPKERFSAEFPKEGPSILRIQQVVRGDSAAYFCASSRDRASYDYTFGSGTRLTVV.

With respect to this clone: The CDR3 end is not reached by the read, which stops 3 residues before it; the germline J gene fills it in. This sequence joins TRBV5-1 and TRBJ2-2, with TRBD1 identical over 7 bases. The germline gives CDR1 SGHRS, CDR2 YFSETQ. CDR3 length equals 15 residues. The DNA read from the CDR3 is TGCGCCAGCAGCTTTGAGGGGGCGGCTAATGAAAAG. Translating gives CASSFEGAANEK. The whole CDR3 protein reads CASSFEGAANEKLFF. Based on the CDR3 plus reference TRBV5-1 and TRBJ2-2, the full variable domain is KAGVTQTPRYLIKTRGQQVTLSCSPISGHRSVSWYQQTPGQGLQFLFEYFSETQRNKGNFPGRFSGRQFSNSRSEMNVSTLELGDSALYLCASSFEGAANEKLFFGEGSRLTVL.

On this clone itself: The DNA ends 3 residues before the CDR3 does, and the rest of the CDR3 is filled in from the germline J gene. V gene TRBV5-1 combines with J gene TRBJ2-3; 9 nucleotides line up with TRBD1. The CDR3 is 17 amino acids. Germline V CDR1 and CDR2: SGHRS, YFSETQ. The CDR3 sequence: CASSPRRDRDFMETQYF. The sequenced CDR3 bases are TGCGCCAGCAGCCCCCGGCGGGACAGGGATTTTATGGAGACG.

Worth noting for this clone: The read comes to an end 3 residues before the CDR3 does, leaving the germline J gene to fill in the end. The chain links TRBV18 to TRBJ2-1, with TRBD2 identical over 7 bases. This CDR3 comprises 15 residues. The V gene end was trimmed by 5 bases and the J gene end by 1 base; junction bases not matched to a gene: 5. Germline values: CDR1 KGHSH, CDR2 LQKENI. The covered CDR3 bases are TGTGCCAGCTCAGCTAGCGGTACTTCCTACAATGAG. It translates to CASSASGTSYNE. From start to end, the CDR3 is CASSASGTSYNEQFF.

Considering frequency, this clone is medium-sized. Sequencing ends 3 residues short of the CDR3 end; the germline J gene provides the rest. The chain uses TRBV6-2 or TRBV6-3 and TRBJ2-2; possible D gene TRBD1, 6 bases. The ends were cut back, 6 bases at V and 7 bases at J, with 15 bases in the middle. Germline loops: CDR1 MNHEY, CDR2 SVGEGT. The CDR3 has 14 residues. The part of the CDR3 DNA that was read is TGTGCCAGCAGACAACAGGGAATCATCGGGGAG. As protein: CASRQQGIIGE. The full CDR3 is CASRQQGIIGELFF.

As for this clone: The read finishes 3 residues shy of the CDR3 end, and the germline J gene is used to complete it. This chain joins TRBV11-1 and TRBJ2-3, with TRBD1 matching 7 bases. This CDR3 comprises 14 residues. Germline CDR1 and CDR2: SGHAT and FQDESV (reference sequence). CDR3 residues: CASREGAVYETQYF. The sequenced CDR3 bases are TGTGCCAGCAGAGAGGGGGCCGTTTATGAGACG.

Note on this clone: The read terminates 3 residues ahead of where the CDR3 ends, so the germline J gene completes it. The chain joins TRBV19 to TRBJ2-1, with 11 bases lining up with TRBD2. The CDR3 has 16 residues. With 4 bases clipped from V and 9 bases from J, the junction kept 11 bases outside the gene matches. Germline V lookup: CDR1 LNHDA, CDR2 SQIVND (reference sequence). The CDR3 loop reads CASSTGSGRADREQFF. The DNA read from the CDR3 is TGTGCCAGTAGTACTGGTAGCGGGAGGGCCGATCGTGAG.

On this clone: The read terminates 3 residues ahead of where the CDR3 ends, so the germline J gene completes it. V usage is TRBV19 and J usage is TRBJ1-3, with a weak D call TRBD1 (6 bases). Trimming removed 7 bases from V and 5 bases from J, with 12 bases in between. The CDR3 spans 13 residues. The germline V gene encodes CDR1 LNHDA and CDR2 SQIVND (reference sequence). The sequenced part of the CDR3 DNA is TGTGCCAGTAACGAAAGGGACAGAAACACC. As protein: CASNERDRNT. In full, the CDR3 reads CASNERDRNTIYF.

With regard to this clone: The read comes to an end 3 residues before the CDR3 does, leaving the germline J gene to fill in the end. The chain links TRBV29-1 to TRBJ2-7; 8 bases map to TRBD1. The length of the CDR3 is 13 residues. The germline gives CDR1 SQVTM, CDR2 ANQGSEA. J lost 6 bases, V lost 6 bases, and 10 bases had no gene match. CDR3 bases read: TGCAGCGTCCAACCGGGACAGGCCGGCGAG. Protein product: CSVQPGQAGE. In full, the CDR3 reads CSVQPGQAGEQYF.